This TCR beta chain appears in the sequencing data of a study of T-cell memory formation after mild COVID-19. Study-wide background: Largely donor-specific TCR clusters were found.

Study-wide results and caveats: Among clones contracting day 15 to 85, CD4/CD8 was balanced, whereas later expanders leaned CD4+. Cross-reactive memory appears to have joined, as suggested by some responding clones showing up in pre-infection memory.

Libraries for TCRalpha and TCRbeta carried sample barcodes and unique molecular identifiers via 5'RACE. From the 5' RACE reads, TCRdb called clonotypes with MiXCR, one entry per CDR3 protein. The sample holds around 80,000 distinct CDR3 sequences; roughly 13% are singletons and the top ten take 35% to 50%. About this clonotype itself: Antigen unknown.

The V segment lost 4 bases and the J segment 6 bases; nucleotides outside the gene matches: 8. CDR1 is KGHSY and CDR2 is FQNENV in the germline V gene. The CDR3 contains 15 residues. Material: PBMCs or a T cell subset sorted from them (not recorded which). The receptor's source is a man aged 18 to 30 who had mild COVID-19 (a few samples of this study predate the infection). Cell type and time point are not known. This rearrangement joins TRBV16 to TRBJ2-1; 8 bases agree with TRBD1. CDR3 region: CASSRFKTGGNEQFF. The CDR3 coding sequence is TGTGCCAGCAGCCGCTTCAAAACAGGGGGCAATGAGCAGTTCTTC.